Shown below are 15 T cell receptor beta chains from a single sample sequenced in a study of T-cell memory formation after mild COVID-19. TCRdb recomputed calls from the 5' RACE reads with MiXCR, one row per CDR3 protein. In the table there are 250,000 to 350,000 distinct CDR3 sequences, 15% to 20% of which are singletons. The specimen sequenced was PBMCs or a T cell subset sorted from them (not recorded which). The origin of the receptors is a man aged 18-30 years who had mild COVID-19 (a few samples of this study predate the infection). Cell type and time point are not known.

This clonotype turned up a few times. J is TRBJ2-4 and V is TRBV28, with a weak D call TRBD2 (7 bases). Trimming left V 6 bases short and J 0 bases short, with 12 bases between. The CDR3 runs to 15 residues. The V gene's germline CDR1 is MDHEN and CDR2 SYDVKM. The CDR3 DNA reads TGTGCCAGCAGAATGGGGGGGGCAGCCAAAAACATTCAGTACTTC. Residues: CASRMGGAAKNIQYF.

This clonotype was observed a few times. This sequence joins TRBV5-1 and TRBJ2-2; a possible D gene is TRBD1 (5 bases). This CDR3 comprises 13 residues. V gave up 6 bases and J gave up 3 bases, with 9 bases separating them. Germline values: CDR1 SGHRS, CDR2 YFSETQ. The CDR3 nucleotides read TGCGCCAGCAATACAGGTTACACCGGGGAGCTGTTTTTT. Residues: CASNTGYTGELFF. The full variable domain, completed using reference TRBV5-1 and TRBJ2-2, is KAGVTQTPRYLIKTRGQQVTLSCSPISGHRSVSWYQQTPGQGLQFLFEYFSETQRNKGNFPGRFSGRQFSNSRSEMNVSTLELGDSALYLCASNTGYTGELFFGEGSRLTVL.

In this sample, this clonotype turned up many times. The chain is built from TRBV4-1 and TRBJ2-5; TRBD2 aligns across 7 bases. The CDR3 extends over 16 amino acids. In germline, CDR1 is MGHRA, CDR2 YSYEKL. V lost 1 base, J lost 0 bases, and 5 bases stayed unmatched. CDR3 nucleotides: TGCGCCAGCAGCCAAGGAGTTCGGGGGGACCAAGAGACCCAGTACTTC. It specifies CASSQGVRGDQETQYF.

This chain links TRBV19 with TRBJ2-5, with 7 positions matching TRBD1. V shed 6 bases, J shed 3 bases, and the junction held 7 bases outside the gene matches. The length of the CDR3 is 14 residues. Germline lookup yields CDR1 LNHDA and CDR2 SQIVND (reference sequence). The CDR3 DNA follows: TGTGCCAGTAGCCCGGGACAGTCAAAAGAGACCCAGTACTTC. It codes for CASSPGQSKETQYF.

The table lists this clonotype with a count of one. V and J are TRBV5-1 and TRBJ1-5, with 7 bases fitting TRBD1. This CDR3 contains 15 residues. CDR1 SGHRS and CDR2 YFSETQ come from the germline V gene. The junction had 5 bases not matched to a gene; V was cut back by 0 bases and J by 5 bases. CDR3 loop: CASSLGDSQHQPQHF. The CDR3 coding sequence is TGCGCCAGCAGCTTGGGGGACAGTCAGCATCAGCCCCAGCATTTT.

The chain is built from TRBV25-1 and TRBJ1-1, with 7 bases aligning to TRBD1. CDR1 is MGHDK, CDR2 SYGVNS, per germline. The CDR3 totals 16 residues. V lost 0 bases to trimming and J lost 5 bases; unmatched junction nucleotides: 9. The CDR3 DNA reads as TGTGCCAGCAGTGAATATTGGGGGGGCAGGGGGACTGAAGCTTTCTTT. This gives the protein CASSEYWGGRGTEAFF.

V usage is TRBV7-2 and J usage is TRBJ2-4, with TRBD2 identical over 10 bases. After removal of 5 bases from V and 1 base from J, the junction contained 11 bases not matched to a gene. CDR1 and CDR2 (germline): SGHTA, FQGNSA. The CDR3 runs to 18 residues. This chain's CDR3 is CASSPVAGGGVAKNIQYF. DNA of the CDR3: TGTGCCAGCAGCCCCGTAGCGGGGGGCGGGGTGGCCAAAAACATTCAGTACTTC.

V usage is TRBV14 and J usage is TRBJ2-3; D may be TRBD1 (6 bases). V was shortened by 3 bases and J by 4 bases, with 11 bases between the two germline ends. Per the germline V gene, CDR1 is SGHDN and CDR2 is FVKESK. This CDR3 has 14 amino acids. CDR3 sequence reads: CASSHTGPPDTQYF. The CDR3 nucleotides read TGTGCCAGCAGCCATACAGGGCCCCCAGATACGCAGTATTTT.

In this sample, this clonotype turned up many times. The chain carries TRBV20-1 and TRBJ2-6; D not certain. V shed 1 base and J shed 6 bases, with 7 bases lying between them. CDR1 and CDR2 from the germline V gene are DFQATT and SNEGSKA (reference sequence). CDR3 length: 13 residues. CDR3 protein: CSARVGSANVLTF. The CDR3 DNA sequence: TGCAGTGCTAGAGTGGGGTCGGCCAACGTCCTGACTTTC.

This clonotype was seen more than once but under ten times. The genes are TRBV5-1 and TRBJ2-7; D gene unclear. Germline CDR1 SGHRS, CDR2 YFSETQ. V gave up 5 bases and J gave up 0 bases, with 12 bases separating them. This CDR3 region has 14 residues. The DNA for the CDR3 is TGCGCCAGCAGGGTCAAGCCGGCCTCCTACGAGCAGTACGTC. Protein product: CASRVKPASYEQYV.

The chain couples TRBV9 to TRBJ2-2; perhaps TRBD2 as D (6 bases). V was cut by 4 bases and J by 0 bases, with 13 bases left in between. Germline CDR1 and CDR2: SGDLS and YYNGEE. The CDR3 has 16 residues. CDR3: CASSFSSVPNTGELFF. The CDR3 nucleotides are TGTGCCAGCAGCTTTTCTAGCGTACCGAACACCGGGGAGCTGTTTTTT.

The chain employs TRBV9 and TRBJ2-1, with 12 bases aligning to TRBD2. Trimming removed 6 bases from V and 8 bases from J; junction bases left unmatched: 12. Germline loops: CDR1 SGDLS, CDR2 YYNGEE. This CDR3 has 16 amino acids. CDR3 nucleotide sequence: TGTGCCAGCAACTTACAGGGACTAGCGGGCCCGCATGAGCAGTTCTTC. Its translation: CASNLQGLAGPHEQFF.

This clonotype was counted a few times. The gene calls are TRBV6-1 and TRBJ2-5, with 8 bases identical to TRBD1. This CDR3 is 13 amino acids long. Germline V gene data show CDR1 as MNHNS and CDR2 as SASEGT. Losses at the gene ends were 9 bases for V and 4 bases for J; bases not matched to a gene: 7. As DNA, the CDR3 is TGTGCCAGGGCGATTGGACAGGGAGAGACCCAGTACTTC. This codes for CARAIGQGETQYF.

This clonotype has just one count. The rearrangement joins TRBV3-1 to TRBJ1-2; D may be TRBD1 (6 bases). V was cut by 4 bases and J by 14 bases, with 20 bases left in between. CDR3 length equals 13 residues. Germline loops: CDR1 LGHDT, CDR2 YNNKEL (reference sequence). The CDR3 region is CASSRDIQGSGTF. The DNA for the CDR3 is TGTGCCAGCAGCCGAGATATCCAGGGGTCCGGTACCTTC.

This clonotype was recorded a few times. The chain couples TRBV5-1 to TRBJ1-2; D gene ambiguous. V was pared by 2 bases and J by 5 bases, with 10 bases between. This CDR3 comprises 13 residues. Germline V gene lookup returns CDR1 SGHRS and CDR2 YFSETQ. The chain's CDR3 is CASSLGGVYGYTF. CDR3 nucleotide sequence: TGCGCCAGCAGCTTAGGAGGTGTATATGGCTACACCTTC.